This is a list of T cell receptor beta chains from one sample in a study of OX40 agonist ivuxolimab in advanced cancers. The repertoire was sequenced with immunoSEQ multiplex PCR; TCRdb's copy has only in-frame clones and lacks some. The data hold more than 70,000 clones, with 84% observed a single time. The sample here was CD4+ or CD8+ T cells sorted from blood, taken in a trial of the OX40 agonist ivuxolimab. These receptors all come from an adult with an advanced solid tumor such as melanoma, head and neck, liver or kidney cancer. Both conserved end residues are part of each CDR3. The D gene is left open where the match is weak. Only part of the rows carry a size: once, few, many, or a class if the clone is expanded.

abundance,j_gene,v_gene,d_gene,CDR3nt,CDR3aa
NA,TRBJ1-6,TRBV9,NA,TGTGCCAGCAGCGTATCGTGGAGGTCCTATAATTCACCCCTCCACTTT,CASSVSWRSYNSPLHF
NA,TRBJ2-1,TRBV27,TRBD1,TGTGCCAGCAGTTCTTTACCGGGACAGGGACCCTACAATGAGCAGTTCTTC,CASSSLPGQGPYNEQFF
NA,TRBJ2-4,TRBV21-1,NA,TGTGCCAGCAGCCGGAGAGACAGTGAACTAGCCAAAAACATTCAGTACTTC,CASSRRDSELAKNIQYF
NA,TRBJ1-6,TRBV30,TRBD1,TGTGCCTGGAGTTCAGGGGGGTTGTCACCCCTCCACTTT,CAWSSGGLSPLHF
few,TRBJ1-5,TRBV6-1,NA,TGTGCCAGCAGTGAAGTGGGCGGGGGAAGCAATCAGCCCCAGCATTTT,CASSEVGGGSNQPQHF
NA,TRBJ2-7,TRBV6-6,NA,TGTGCCAGCAGTCCACCCGAGGGGAGAGGATACGAGCAGTACTTC,CASSPPEGRGYEQYF
NA,TRBJ2-1,TRBV19,NA,TGTGCCAGTAGTGAAGAGTTTAGCTCCTACAATGAGCAGTTCTTC,CASSEEFSSYNEQFF
few,TRBJ2-2,TRBV5-6,TRBD2,TGTGCCAGCAGCTTCGGTAGCGGGGGACCCTACACCGGGGAGCTGTTTTTT,CASSFGSGGPYTGELFF
NA,TRBJ2-4,TRBV19,NA,TGTGCCAGTAGTCTTCTCCTAGGAGGGGGACAAAACATTCAGTACTTC,CASSLLLGGGQNIQYF
NA,TRBJ2-5,TRBV30,TRBD2,TGTGCCTGGGCACTAGCGGGGCAAGAGACCCAGTACTTC,CAWALAGQETQYF
NA,TRBJ1-6,TRBV27,TRBD1,TGTGCCAGCAGTTGGGACAGCAACTACTCACCCCTCCACTTT,CASSWDSNYSPLHF
NA,TRBJ2-5,TRBV18,NA,TGTGCCAGCTCCGCCGTTCCGGGCATCCAAGAGACCCAGTACTTC,CASSAVPGIQETQYF